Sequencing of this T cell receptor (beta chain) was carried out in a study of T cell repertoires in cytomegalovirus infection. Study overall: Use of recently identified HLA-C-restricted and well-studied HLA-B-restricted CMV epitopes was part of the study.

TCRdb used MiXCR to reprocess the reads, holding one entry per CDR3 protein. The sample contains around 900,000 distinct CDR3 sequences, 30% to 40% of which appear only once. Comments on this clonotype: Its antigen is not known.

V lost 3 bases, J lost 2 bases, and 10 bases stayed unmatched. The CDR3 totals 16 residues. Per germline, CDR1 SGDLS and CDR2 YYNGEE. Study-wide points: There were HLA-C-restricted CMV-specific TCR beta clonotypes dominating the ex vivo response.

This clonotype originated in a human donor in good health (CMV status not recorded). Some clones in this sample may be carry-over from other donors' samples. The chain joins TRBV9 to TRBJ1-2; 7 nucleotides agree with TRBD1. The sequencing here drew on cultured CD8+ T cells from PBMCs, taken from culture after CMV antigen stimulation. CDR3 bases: TGTGCCAGCAGCGCTAGTGAACAGGGGCGGAACTATGGCTACACCTTC. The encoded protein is CASSASEQGRNYGYTF.